This T cell receptor (beta chain) emerged from a study of cytomegalovirus exposure and HLA in healthy donors. TCRdb's table, derived via immunoSEQ multiplex PCR, lists solely in-frame clones and lacks some. This table holds around 300,000 clones, roughly 90% found once. General observations from the study: The study listed roughly 150 cytomegalovirus-associated TCR beta chains. For cytomegalovirus status, the classifier reportedly gave diagnoses with high specificity and sensitivity. The study found most TCR sequences rare, yet found some public TCRs in many donors.

Worth noting for this clone: Antigen: not known.

CDR3 size: 16 residues. V lost 4 bases and J 13 bases, leaving 26 bases between the germline ends. Germline V gene sequence: CDR1 MNHEY, CDR2 SMNVEV (reference sequence). The specimen was PBMCs. The genes are TRBV27 and TRBJ2-1; D possibly corresponds to TRBD2 (5 bases). The sequence was obtained from a woman in her 30s in good health and CMV-seropositive. The CDR3: CASSSGFLMGQRHQFF. In DNA, the CDR3 is TGTGCCAGCAGTTCGGGGTTTCTGATGGGTCAACGGCACCAGTTCTTC.